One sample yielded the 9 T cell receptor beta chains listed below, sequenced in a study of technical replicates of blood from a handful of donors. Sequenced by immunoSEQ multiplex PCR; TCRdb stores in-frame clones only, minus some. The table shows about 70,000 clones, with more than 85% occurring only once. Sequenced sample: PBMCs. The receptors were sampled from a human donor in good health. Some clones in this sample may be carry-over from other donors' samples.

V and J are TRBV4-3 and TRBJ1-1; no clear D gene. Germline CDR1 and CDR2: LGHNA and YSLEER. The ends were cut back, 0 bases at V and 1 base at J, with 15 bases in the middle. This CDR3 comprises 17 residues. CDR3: CASSQEWSPAKNTEAFF. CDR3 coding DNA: TGCGCCAGCAGCCAAGAGTGGAGCCCGGCGAAGAACACTGAAGCTTTCTTT.

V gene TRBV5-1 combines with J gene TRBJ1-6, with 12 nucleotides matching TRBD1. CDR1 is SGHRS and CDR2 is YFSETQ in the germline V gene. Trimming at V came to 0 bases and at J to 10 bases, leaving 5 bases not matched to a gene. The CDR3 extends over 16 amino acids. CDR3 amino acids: CASSLGGQGAGSPLHF. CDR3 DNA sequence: TGCGCCAGCAGCTTGGGGGGACAGGGGGCAGGGTCACCCCTCCACTTT.

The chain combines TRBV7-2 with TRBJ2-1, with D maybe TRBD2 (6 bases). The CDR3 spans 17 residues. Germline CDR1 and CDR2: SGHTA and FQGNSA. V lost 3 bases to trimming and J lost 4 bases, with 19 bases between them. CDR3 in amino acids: CASSLFGGVSLYNEQFF. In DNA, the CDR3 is TGTGCCAGCAGCTTGTTCGGCGGGGTCTCCCTATACAATGAGCAGTTCTTC.

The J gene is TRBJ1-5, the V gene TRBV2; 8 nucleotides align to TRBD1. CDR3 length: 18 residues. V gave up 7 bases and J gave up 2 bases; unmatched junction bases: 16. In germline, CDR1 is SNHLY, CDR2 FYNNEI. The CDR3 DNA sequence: TGTGCCAGCACCACTCCTAAAGGGACAGGCGTGGGCAATCAGCCCCAGCATTTT. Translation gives CASTTPKGTGVGNQPQHF.

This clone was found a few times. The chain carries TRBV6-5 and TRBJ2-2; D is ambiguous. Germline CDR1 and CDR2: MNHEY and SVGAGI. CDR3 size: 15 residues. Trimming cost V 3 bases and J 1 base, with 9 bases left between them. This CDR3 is CASSYSVKNTGELFF. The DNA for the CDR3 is TGTGCCAGCAGTTATTCAGTGAAGAACACCGGGGAGCTGTTTTTT.

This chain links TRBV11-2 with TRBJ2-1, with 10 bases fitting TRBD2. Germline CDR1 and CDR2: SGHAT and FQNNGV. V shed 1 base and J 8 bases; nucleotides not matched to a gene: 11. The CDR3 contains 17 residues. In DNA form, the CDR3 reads TGTGCCAGCAGCTTAGTAGAGTATGAACTAGCGGGACATGAGCAGTTCTTC. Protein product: CASSLVEYELAGHEQFF.

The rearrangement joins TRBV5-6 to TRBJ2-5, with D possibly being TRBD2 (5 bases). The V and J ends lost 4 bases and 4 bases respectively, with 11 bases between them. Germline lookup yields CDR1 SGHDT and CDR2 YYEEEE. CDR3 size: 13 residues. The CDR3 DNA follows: TGTGCCAGCAGCGCCACCAGCGGAGAGACCCAGTACTTC. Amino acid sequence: CASSATSGETQYF.

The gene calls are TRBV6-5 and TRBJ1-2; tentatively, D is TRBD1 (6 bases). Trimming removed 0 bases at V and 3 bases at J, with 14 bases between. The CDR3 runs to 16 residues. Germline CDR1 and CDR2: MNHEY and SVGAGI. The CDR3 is CASSYSAAGGDYGYTF. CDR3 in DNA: TGTGCCAGCAGTTACTCGGCGGCTGGGGGCGACTATGGCTACACCTTC.

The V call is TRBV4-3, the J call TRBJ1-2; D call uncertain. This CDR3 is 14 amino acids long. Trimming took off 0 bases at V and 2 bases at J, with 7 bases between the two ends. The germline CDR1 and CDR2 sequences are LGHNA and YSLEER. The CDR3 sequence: CASSQERGNYGYTF. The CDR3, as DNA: TGCGCCAGCAGCCAAGAGAGAGGGAACTATGGCTACACCTTC.